There are a few counts of the clone carrying this T cell receptor beta chain. This sample was taken from a study of blood T cell repertoires in COVID-19. Study-level information: T cells, B-cell-depleted T cells, or PBMCs supplied cDNA or gDNA.

The CDR3 loop spans 14 amino acids. Unmatched junction bases numbered 3, after V lost 4 bases and J lost 4 bases. Germline V gene data show CDR1 as MGHRA and CDR2 as YSYEKL. In the source study's methods: For nucleated cells, counts were estimated from reference gene primer amplification. The assay was immunoSEQ multiplex PCR, and TCRdb's table has in-frame clones only and misses some. V and J calls and clone size are as listed in that table; D and trimming were resolved from the DNA. The sample records about 150,000 clones, around 80% being singletons. Sequences were obtained from peripheral blood. The V call is TRBV4-1, the J call TRBJ1-3, with 8 bases lining up with TRBD1. The receptor was derived from a man in his fifties or sixties with acute or convalescent COVID-19. The CDR3: CASSRTGTGNTIYF. The CDR3 DNA sequence: TGCGCCAGCAGCCGGACAGGGACAGGAAACACCATATATTTT.